The rows below give T cell receptor beta chains drawn from one sample of a study of T cells after yellow fever vaccination. TCRdb itself ran the 5' RACE reads through MiXCR, one entry per CDR3 protein. Of about 340,000 distinct CDR3 sequences in the sample, approximately 3.9% were seen once. The sample consisted of PBMCs, taken 5 days after the yellow fever booster vaccination. These receptors all come from a man younger than 35 who received the YFV17D yellow fever vaccine. Each CDR3 is given with its conserved first and last residue. D genes are given only for firm matches. Only some rows state a clone size, as once, few, many or a class for expanded clones.

cdr3_length	clone_size	v_call	j_call	d_call	cdr3_aa	cdr3_nt
15	few	TRBV4-2	TRBJ1-1	.	CASSQEYGLNTEAFF	TGTGCCAGCAGCCAAGAGTACGGGTTGAACACTGAAGCTTTCTTT
14	few	TRBV10-2	TRBJ2-2	.	CASTRSSPSGELFF	TGCGCCAGCACGAGGAGTAGTCCCTCCGGGGAGCTGTTTTTT
14	many	TRBV7-9	TRBJ1-2	.	CASRPAGGMYGYTF	TGTGCCAGCAGACCAGCGGGGGGAATGTATGGCTACACCTTC
15	many	TRBV4-2	TRBJ2-5	.	CASSQVFGAGETQYF	TGTGCCAGCAGCCAAGTCTTCGGGGCCGGTGAGACCCAGTACTTC
14	.	TRBV7-2	TRBJ1-4	.	CASSLGGLSEKLFF	TGTGCCAGCAGCCTCGGGGGCTTGAGTGAAAAACTGTTTTTT
12	many	TRBV20-1	TRBJ2-5	.	CSAGRPEETQYF	TGCAGTGCAGGACGGCCCGAAGAGACCCAGTACTTC
18	many	TRBV7-2	TRBJ2-1	.	CASSLTLPPTGYSNEQFF	TGTGCCAGCAGCTTAACCCTCCCGCCCACAGGGTACAGCAATGAGCAGTTCTTC
16	many	TRBV4-3	TRBJ2-4	TRBD1	CASSQDRTGAKNIQYF	TGCGCCAGCAGCCAAGACCGGACAGGGGCCAAAAACATTCAGTACTTC
13	many	TRBV6-2/TRBV6-3	TRBJ2-1	.	CASSYMAVNEQFF	TGTGCCAGCAGTTATATGGCGGTGAATGAGCAGTTCTTC
15	few	TRBV7-2	TRBJ1-4	.	CASSSTRETNEKLFF	TGTGCCAGCAGCTCGACCAGGGAAACTAATGAAAAACTGTTTTTT
16	few	TRBV14	TRBJ2-7	.	CASSQDVDPATYEQYF	TGTGCCAGCAGCCAAGATGTCGACCCGGCGACCTACGAGCAGTACTTC
16	few	TRBV4-3	TRBJ1-2	TRBD1	CASSQDHGQGARGYTF	TGCGCCAGCAGCCAAGACCATGGACAGGGGGCGCGGGGCTACACCTTC
14	.	TRBV12-3/TRBV12-4	TRBJ2-1	TRBD2	CATGLAGGDNEQFF	TGTGCCACGGGACTAGCGGGGGGGGACAATGAGCAGTTCTTC
15	.	TRBV20-1	TRBJ1-1	.	CSARRPQGSNTEAFF	TGCAGTGCGCGTCGGCCTCAGGGGTCGAACACTGAAGCTTTCTTT
14	many	TRBV7-9	TRBJ1-2	.	CASSTPALGYGYTF	TGTGCCAGCTCGACACCAGCCTTAGGCTATGGCTACACCTTC
15	few	TRBV5-8	TRBJ2-7	.	CASSLGQPTSPKQYF	TGTGCCAGCAGCTTAGGGCAGCCCACGTCGCCAAAGCAGTACTTC
16	few	TRBV4-2	TRBJ2-2	.	CASSQDIQWRAGELFF	TGTGCCAGCAGCCAAGATATCCAGTGGAGGGCCGGGGAGCTGTTTTTT
15	few	TRBV7-2	TRBJ1-3	TRBD1	CASSLVQGSGNTIYF	TGTGCCAGCAGCTTAGTACAGGGGTCTGGAAACACCATATATTTT
16	.	TRBV7-9	TRBJ2-2	.	CASTPKRERNTGELFF	TGTGCCAGCACCCCTAAGAGGGAGAGGAACACCGGGGAGCTGTTTTTT
14	few	TRBV30	TRBJ2-1	.	CAWDPLFSGNEQFF	TGTGCCTGGGATCCTCTATTTAGCGGCAATGAGCAGTTCTTC
20	few	TRBV7-3	TRBJ2-3	TRBD2	CASSPPRTGLAGAVTDTQYF	TGTGCCAGCAGCCCGCCCCGGACGGGACTAGCGGGGGCCGTGACAGATACGCAGTATTTT
12	.	TRBV29-1	TRBJ2-7	.	CSVSNGAYEQYF	TGCAGCGTTTCCAACGGGGCCTACGAGCAGTACTTC
15	many	TRBV5-1	TRBJ2-1	.	CASSLGLGAGNEQFF	TGCGCCAGCAGCTTGGGGCTAGGCGCCGGAAATGAGCAGTTCTTC
17	few	TRBV7-8	TRBJ2-7	TRBD2	CASSGKRLAGGRYEQYF	TGTGCCAGCAGCGGGAAAAGACTAGCGGGGGGCCGCTACGAGCAGTACTTC
13	few	TRBV12-3/TRBV12-4	TRBJ2-2	.	CASIPGGTGELFF	TGTGCCAGCATTCCGGGCGGCACCGGGGAGCTGTTTTTT
18	many	TRBV20-1	TRBJ2-3	TRBD2	CSARLPQGRGASTDTQYF	TGCAGTGCTAGATTACCCCAAGGGCGGGGGGCTAGCACAGATACGCAGTATTTT
14	many	TRBV20-1	TRBJ2-2	.	CSASGQLNTGELFF	TGCAGTGCTAGCGGTCAGTTGAACACCGGGGAGCTGTTTTTT
13	many	TRBV5-1	TRBJ2-7	.	CASSLMGAYEQYF	TGCGCCAGCAGTCTTATGGGGGCCTACGAGCAGTACTTC
16	few	TRBV6-6	TRBJ2-4	TRBD2	CASSLVAGLAKNIQYF	TGTGCCAGCAGTTTGGTAGCGGGGCTAGCCAAAAACATTCAGTACTTC
15	few	TRBV27	TRBJ2-5	TRBD1	CASSRTGRSKETQYF	TGTGCCAGCAGTAGGACAGGGAGATCAAAAGAGACCCAGTACTTC
14	.	TRBV12-3/TRBV12-4	TRBJ2-3	.	CASKTDSTTDTQYF	TGTGCCAGCAAAACGGACAGCACCACAGATACGCAGTATTTT
12	.	TRBV7-3	TRBJ2-3	.	CASSEDRHTQYF	TGTGCCAGCAGCGAGGATCGCCATACGCAGTATTTT
17	many	TRBV7-2	TRBJ2-5	TRBD2	CASSPPALAVIRKTQYF	TGTGCCAGCAGCCCCCCGGCTCTAGCGGTGATAAGGAAGACCCAGTACTTC
16	.	TRBV24-1	TRBJ2-3	.	CATSTSGFSSTDTQYF	TGTGCCACCAGCACTTCAGGGTTTTCTAGCACAGATACGCAGTATTTT
15	many	TRBV7-9	TRBJ2-7	.	CASSSLFIGREEQYF	TGTGCCAGCAGTTCCCTCTTTATCGGACGGGAGGAGCAGTACTTC
18	few	TRBV10-3	TRBJ1-2	.	CAISEPSRAPTDNYGYTF	TGTGCCATCAGTGAGCCGTCCAGGGCCCCGACAGACAACTATGGCTACACCTTC
16	many	TRBV27	TRBJ2-2	.	CASSLSNLGAAGELFF	TGTGCCAGCAGTTTATCGAACTTGGGGGCCGCCGGGGAGCTGTTTTTT
14	many	TRBV5-1	TRBJ2-2	.	CASSFRSNTGELFF	TGCGCCAGCAGCTTTCGCTCGAACACCGGGGAGCTGTTTTTT
20	many	TRBV7-6	TRBJ1-5	TRBD1	CASSLSTQVQGALGGQPQHF	TGTGCCAGCAGCTTATCAACTCAAGTCCAGGGGGCTCTTGGGGGTCAGCCCCAGCATTTT
16	many	TRBV11-3	TRBJ2-3	TRBD2	CASSRGLAGGTDTQYF	TGTGCCAGCAGCCGTGGGCTAGCGGGGGGCACAGATACGCAGTATTTT
15	many	TRBV7-3	TRBJ2-2	.	CASSLQSAGDGELFF	TGTGCCAGCAGCTTACAGTCGGCAGGGGACGGGGAGCTGTTTTTT
13	many	TRBV7-9	TRBJ2-7	.	CASSTGPVREQYF	TGTGCCAGCAGCACGGGTCCTGTGCGCGAGCAGTACTTC